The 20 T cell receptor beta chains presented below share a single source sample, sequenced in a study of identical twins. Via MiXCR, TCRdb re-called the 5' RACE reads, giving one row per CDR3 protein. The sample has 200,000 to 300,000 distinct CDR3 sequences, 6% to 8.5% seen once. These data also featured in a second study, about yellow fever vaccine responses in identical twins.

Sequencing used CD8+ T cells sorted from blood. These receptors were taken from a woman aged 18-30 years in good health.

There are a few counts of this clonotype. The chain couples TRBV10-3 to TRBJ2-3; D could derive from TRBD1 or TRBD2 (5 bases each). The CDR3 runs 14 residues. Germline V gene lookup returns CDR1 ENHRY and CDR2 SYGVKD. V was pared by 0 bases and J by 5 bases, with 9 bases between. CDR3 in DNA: TGTGCCATCAGTGAGTCGGGACGCGAAGATACGCAGTATTTT. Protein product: CAISESGREDTQYF.

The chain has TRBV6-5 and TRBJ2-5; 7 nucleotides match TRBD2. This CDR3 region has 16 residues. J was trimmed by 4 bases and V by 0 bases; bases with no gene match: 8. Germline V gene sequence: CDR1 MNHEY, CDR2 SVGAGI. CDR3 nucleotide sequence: TGTGCCAGCAGTTACTCAGGTTGGGCTAGCGGAGAGACCCAGTACTTC. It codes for CASSYSGWASGETQYF.

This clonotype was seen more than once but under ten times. DNA of the CDR3: TGTGCCACCACCCCGTGGAAGGCCAACGAGCAGTACTTC. Translation gives CATTPWKANEQYF. The chain uses TRBV15 and TRBJ2-7, with no clear D. CDR1 LNHNV and CDR2 YYDKDF come from the germline V gene (reference sequence). Trimming pared 7 bases from V and 5 bases from J, leaving 15 bases between. CDR3 length: 13 residues.

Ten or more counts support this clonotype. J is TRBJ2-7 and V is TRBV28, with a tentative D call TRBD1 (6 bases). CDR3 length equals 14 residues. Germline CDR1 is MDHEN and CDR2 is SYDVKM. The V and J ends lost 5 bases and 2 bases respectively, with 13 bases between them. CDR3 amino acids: CASSPQTGTYEQYV. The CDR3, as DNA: TGTGCCAGCAGTCCCCAGACAGGAACCTACGAGCAGTACGTC.

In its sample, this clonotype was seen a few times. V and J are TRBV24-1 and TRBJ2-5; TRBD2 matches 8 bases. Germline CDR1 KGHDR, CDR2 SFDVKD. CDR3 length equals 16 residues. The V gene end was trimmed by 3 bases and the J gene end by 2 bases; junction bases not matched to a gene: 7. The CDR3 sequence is CATSDRMASGQETQYF. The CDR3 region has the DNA TGTGCCACCAGTGATCGGATGGCTAGCGGGCAAGAGACCCAGTACTTC.

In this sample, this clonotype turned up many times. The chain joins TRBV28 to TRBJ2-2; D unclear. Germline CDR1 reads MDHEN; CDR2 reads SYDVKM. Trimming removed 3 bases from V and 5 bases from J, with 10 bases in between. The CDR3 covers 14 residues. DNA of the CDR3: TGTGCCAGCAGTTTTTGGGAAGGTACCGGGGAGCTGTTTTTT. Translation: CASSFWEGTGELFF.

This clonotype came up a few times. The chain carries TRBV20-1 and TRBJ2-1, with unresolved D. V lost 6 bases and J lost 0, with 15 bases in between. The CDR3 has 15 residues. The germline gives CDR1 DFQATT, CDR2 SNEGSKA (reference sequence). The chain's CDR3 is CSADPPSTSYNEQFF. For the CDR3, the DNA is TGCAGTGCCGACCCCCCTTCGACCTCCTACAATGAGCAGTTCTTC.

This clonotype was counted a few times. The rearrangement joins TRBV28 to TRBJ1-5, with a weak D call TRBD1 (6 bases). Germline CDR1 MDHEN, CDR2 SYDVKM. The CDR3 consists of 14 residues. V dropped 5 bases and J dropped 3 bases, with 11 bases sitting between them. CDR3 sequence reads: CASSQRTANQPQHF. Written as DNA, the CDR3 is TGTGCCAGCAGTCAAAGGACAGCCAATCAGCCCCAGCATTTT.

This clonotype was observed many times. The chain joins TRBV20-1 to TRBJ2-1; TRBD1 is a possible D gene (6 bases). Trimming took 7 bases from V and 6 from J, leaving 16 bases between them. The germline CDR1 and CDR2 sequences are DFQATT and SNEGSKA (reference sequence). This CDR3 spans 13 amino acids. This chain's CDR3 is CSGRGGDVNEQFF. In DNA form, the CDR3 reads TGCAGTGGACGAGGGGGAGACGTCAATGAGCAGTTCTTC.

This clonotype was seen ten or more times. The CDR3 nucleotides read TGCAGCGTTGAAGTGGCACAGGGAAGGCAAGAGCAGTTCTTC. Amino acids: CSVEVAQGRQEQFF. V is TRBV29-1 and J is TRBJ2-1; D might be TRBD1 (6 bases). CDR3 length: 14 amino acids. Germline CDR1 reads SQVTM; CDR2 reads ANQGSEA. V was cut by 1 base and J by 10 bases, with 17 bases left in between.

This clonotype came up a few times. DNA for the CDR3: TGTGCCAGCAATCGTCGTTATCAGGATAACTATGGCTACACCTTC. Encoded protein: CASNRRYQDNYGYTF. The chain joins TRBV6-1 to TRBJ1-2; D is unclear. CDR3 size: 15 residues. Germline V gene data show CDR1 as MNHNS and CDR2 as SASEGT. Trimming pared 7 bases from V and 1 base from J, leaving 16 bases between.

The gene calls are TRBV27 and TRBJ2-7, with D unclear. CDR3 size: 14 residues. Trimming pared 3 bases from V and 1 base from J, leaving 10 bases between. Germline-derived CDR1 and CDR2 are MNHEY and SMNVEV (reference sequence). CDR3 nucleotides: TGTGCCAGCAGTTTTTCCAGAAAGTCCTACGAGCAGTACTTC. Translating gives CASSFSRKSYEQYF.

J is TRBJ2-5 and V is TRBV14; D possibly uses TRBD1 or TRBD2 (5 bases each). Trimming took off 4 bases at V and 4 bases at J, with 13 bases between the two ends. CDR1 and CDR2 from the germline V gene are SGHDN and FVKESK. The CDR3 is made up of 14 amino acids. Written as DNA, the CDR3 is TGTGCCAGCAGCCCCGCCCGGGGCAGAGAGACCCAGTACTTC. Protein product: CASSPARGRETQYF. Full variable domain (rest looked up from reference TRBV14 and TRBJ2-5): EAGVTQFPSHSVIEKGQTVTLRCDPISGHDNLYWYRRVMGKEIKFLLHFVKESKQDESGMPNNRFLAERTGGTYSTLKVQPAELEDSGVYFCASSPARGRETQYFGPGTRLLVL.

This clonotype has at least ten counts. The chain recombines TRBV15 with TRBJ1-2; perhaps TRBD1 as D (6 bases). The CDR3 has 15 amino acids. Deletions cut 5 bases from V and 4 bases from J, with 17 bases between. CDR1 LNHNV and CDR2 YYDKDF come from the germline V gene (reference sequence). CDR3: CATSHHPGQRYGYTF. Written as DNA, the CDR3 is TGTGCCACCAGCCACCACCCTGGACAGCGCTATGGCTACACCTTC.

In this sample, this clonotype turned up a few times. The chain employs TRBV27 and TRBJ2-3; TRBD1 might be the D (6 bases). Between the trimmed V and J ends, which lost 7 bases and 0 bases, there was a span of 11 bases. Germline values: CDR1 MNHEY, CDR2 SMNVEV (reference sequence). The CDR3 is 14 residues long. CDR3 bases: TGTGCCAGCAAATACAGGGCTAGCACAGATACGCAGTATTTT. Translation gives CASKYRASTDTQYF.

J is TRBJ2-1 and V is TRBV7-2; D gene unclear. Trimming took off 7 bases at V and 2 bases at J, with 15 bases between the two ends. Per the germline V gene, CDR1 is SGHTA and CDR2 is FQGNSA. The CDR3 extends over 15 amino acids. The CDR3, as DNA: TGTGCCAGCACCGTATTCCATACCACCTACAATGAGCAGTTCTTC. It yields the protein CASTVFHTTYNEQFF.

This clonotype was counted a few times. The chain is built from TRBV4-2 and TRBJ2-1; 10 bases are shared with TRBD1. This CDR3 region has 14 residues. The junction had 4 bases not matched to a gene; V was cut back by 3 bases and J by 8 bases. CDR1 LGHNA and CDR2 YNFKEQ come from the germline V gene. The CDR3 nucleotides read TGTGCCAGCAGCCAGGGACAGGGGTGGTATGAGCAGTTCTTC. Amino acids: CASSQGQGWYEQFF.

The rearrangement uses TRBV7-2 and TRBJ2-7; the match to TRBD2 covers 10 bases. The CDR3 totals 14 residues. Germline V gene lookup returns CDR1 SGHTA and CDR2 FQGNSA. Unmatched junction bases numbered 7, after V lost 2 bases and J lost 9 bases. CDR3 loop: CASSLQAGGPWQYF. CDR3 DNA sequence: TGTGCCAGCAGCTTACAAGCGGGAGGGCCATGGCAGTACTTC.

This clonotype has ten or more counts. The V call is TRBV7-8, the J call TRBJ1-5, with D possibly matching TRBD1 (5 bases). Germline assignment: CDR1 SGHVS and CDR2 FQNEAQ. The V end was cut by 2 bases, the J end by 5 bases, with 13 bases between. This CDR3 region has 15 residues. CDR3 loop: CASSLLSGRDQPQHF. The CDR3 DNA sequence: TGTGCCAGCAGCTTATTGTCAGGGAGAGATCAGCCCCAGCATTTT.

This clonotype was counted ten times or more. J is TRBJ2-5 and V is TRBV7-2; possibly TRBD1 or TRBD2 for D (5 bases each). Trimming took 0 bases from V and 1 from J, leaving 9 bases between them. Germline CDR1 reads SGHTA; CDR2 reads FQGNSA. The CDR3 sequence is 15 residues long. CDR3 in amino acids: CASSLAGEIQETQYF. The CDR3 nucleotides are TGTGCCAGCAGCTTAGCGGGGGAGATCCAAGAGACCCAGTACTTC.